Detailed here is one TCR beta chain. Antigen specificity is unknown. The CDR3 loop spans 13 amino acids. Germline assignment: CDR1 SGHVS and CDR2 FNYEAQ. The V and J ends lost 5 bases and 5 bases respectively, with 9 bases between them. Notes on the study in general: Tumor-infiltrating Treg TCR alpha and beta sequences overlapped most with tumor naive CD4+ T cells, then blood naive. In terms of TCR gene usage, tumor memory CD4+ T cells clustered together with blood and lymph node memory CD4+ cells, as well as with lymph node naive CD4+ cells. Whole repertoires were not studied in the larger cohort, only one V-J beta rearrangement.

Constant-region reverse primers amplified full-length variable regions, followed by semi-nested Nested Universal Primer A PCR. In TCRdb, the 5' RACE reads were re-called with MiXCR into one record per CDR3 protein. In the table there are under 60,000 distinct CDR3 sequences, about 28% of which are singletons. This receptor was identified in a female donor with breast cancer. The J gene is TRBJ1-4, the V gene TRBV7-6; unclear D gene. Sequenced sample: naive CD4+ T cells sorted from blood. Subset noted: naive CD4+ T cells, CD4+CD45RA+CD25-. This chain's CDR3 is CASSVVGNEKLFF. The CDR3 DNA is TGTGCCAGCAGCGTTGTTGGGAATGAAAAACTGTTTTTT.